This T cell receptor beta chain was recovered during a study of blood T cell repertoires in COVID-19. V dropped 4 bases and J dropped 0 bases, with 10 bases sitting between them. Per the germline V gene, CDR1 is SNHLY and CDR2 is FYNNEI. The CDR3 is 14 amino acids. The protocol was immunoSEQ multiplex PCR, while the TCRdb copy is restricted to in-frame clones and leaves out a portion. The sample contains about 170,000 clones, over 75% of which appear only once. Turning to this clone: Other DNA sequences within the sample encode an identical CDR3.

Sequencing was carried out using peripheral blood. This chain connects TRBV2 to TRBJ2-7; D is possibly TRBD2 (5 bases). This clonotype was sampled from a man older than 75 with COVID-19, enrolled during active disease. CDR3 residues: CASSGGSLSYEQYF. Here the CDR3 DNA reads TGTGCCAGCAGTGGAGGGTCCCTCTCCTACGAGCAGTACTTC.